This T cell receptor beta chain originates from a study of T cell changes during pregnancy in multiple sclerosis. Generated by immunoSEQ multiplex PCR, the TCRdb table keeps only in-frame clones and is missing some. The table lists about 42,000 clones, approximately 81% of them singletons, with around 0.65% in the top ten. Trimming removed 6 bases at V and 0 bases at J, with 17 bases between. Per the germline V gene, CDR1 is GTSNPN and CDR2 is SVGIG (reference sequence). CDR3 length: 16 amino acids. The chain combines TRBV30 with TRBJ2-2, with a tentative D call TRBD1 (6 bases). The sequenced sample was CD4+ T cells from peripheral blood mononuclear cells, obtained before pregnancy. This TCR came from a female donor with multiple sclerosis, enrolled in a pregnancy study. In DNA form, the CDR3 reads TGTGCCTGCCCCCCCCCGGGACACTCGAACACCGGGGAGCTGTTTTTT. Protein sequence: CACPPPGHSNTGELFF.